This TCR beta chain is from a study of cytomegalovirus exposure and HLA in healthy donors. Study observations and caveats: It has been reported that TCR beta sequences accurately predicted the HLA-A and HLA-B alleles of most subjects. A later analysis linked a missense variant in DCLRE1C to the trimming of TCR beta V and J genes.

Germline lookup yields CDR1 MNHEY and CDR2 SVGAGI. The CDR3 sequence is 12 residues long. PCR employed 60 Vbeta and 13 Jbeta primers. How the authors handled the data: Per a later analysis, the number of unique TCR beta chains was around 80 million, of which 10 million to 11 million were shared. Measured with immunoSEQ multiplex PCR; TCRdb has only the in-frame clones, and not every one. The V and J calls and the clone size are those of that table, but D and trimming were determined from the DNA. The sample records 75,000 to 95,000 clones, nearly 80% being singletons. To note about this clone: What it binds is unknown. Given a much more abundant clone one base away, this may be a read error.

The sequencing input was PBMCs. The receptor's source is a middle-aged woman in good health and CMV-seropositive. This chain connects TRBV6-5 to TRBJ1-2; D may be TRBD1 (5 bases). CDR3 sequence: CASWGDGYGYPF. As DNA, the CDR3 is TGTGCCAGCTGGGGGGACGGCTATGGCTACCCCTTC.